The 31 T cell receptor beta chains listed next were all sequenced from one sample in a study of T cell responses to AZD1222 COVID-19 vaccine. Using immunoSEQ multiplex PCR, the repertoire was profiled, and TCRdb retains in-frame clones only, with some absent. The sample consists of 93,000 or so clones, roughly 91% of them appearing once. The material sequenced was peripheral blood, taken on day 0 of AZD1222 vaccination. These receptors were obtained from an adult in good health.

J is TRBJ1-6 and V is TRBV19, with D unclear. Trimming pared 6 bases from V and 8 bases from J, leaving 8 bases between. The CDR3 is made up of 12 amino acids. The germline V gene has CDR1 LNHDA and CDR2 SQIVND (reference sequence). The CDR3 region has the DNA TGTGCCAGTAGCTCAGCTGATTCACCCCTCCACTTT. This gives the protein CASSSADSPLHF. Full variable domain (remainder filled in from reference TRBV19 and TRBJ1-6): DGGITQSPKYLFRKEGQNVTLSCEQNLNHDAMYWYRQDPGQGLRLIYYSQIVNDFQKGDIAEGYSVSREKKESFPLTVTSAQKNPTAFYLCASSSADSPLHFGNGTRLTVT.

This clone has only one observation. The chain has TRBV9 and TRBJ1-3; D call uncertain. Germline V lookup: CDR1 SGDLS, CDR2 YYNGEE. Trimming removed 4 bases at V and 9 bases at J, with 11 bases between. The CDR3 has 12 amino acids. Written as DNA, the CDR3 is TGTGCCAGCAGCCTACCGGCTAGCACCATATATTTT. Its translation: CASSLPASTIYF. Full variable domain (outside the CDR3, taken from reference TRBV9 and TRBJ1-3): DSGVTQTPKHLITATGQRVTLRCSPRSGDLSVYWYQQSLDQGLQFLIQYYNGEERAKGNILERFSAQQFPDLHSELNLSSLELGDSALYFCASSLPASTIYFGEGSWLTVV.

The genes are TRBV5-1 and TRBJ2-5, with a weak D call TRBD1 (5 bases). Germline V gene data show CDR1 as SGHRS and CDR2 as YFSETQ. V gave up 2 bases and J gave up 5 bases, with 10 bases separating them. This CDR3 comprises 13 residues. The CDR3 region has the DNA TGCGCCAGCAGCTTAGGGGTCGGGGAGACCCAGTACTTC. Its protein is CASSLGVGETQYF. The variable domain in full, with the rest retrieved from reference TRBV5-1 and TRBJ2-5, is KAGVTQTPRYLIKTRGQQVTLSCSPISGHRSVSWYQQTPGQGLQFLFEYFSETQRNKGNFPGRFSGRQFSNSRSEMNVSTLELGDSALYLCASSLGVGETQYFGPGTRLLVL.

The chain recombines TRBV6-2 or TRBV6-3 with TRBJ2-1, with D possibly matching TRBD2 (6 bases). CDR3 length: 13 residues. Germline V gene lookup returns CDR1 MNHEY and CDR2 SVGEGT. V lost 5 bases, J lost 10 bases, and 15 bases lay in between. Here the CDR3 reads CASSLRDSGEQFF. DNA for the CDR3: TGTGCCAGCAGTCTCCGGGACTCGGGGGAGCAGTTCTTC.

The chain recombines TRBV30 with TRBJ1-2; 7 bases match TRBD1. Germline lookup yields CDR1 GTSNPN and CDR2 SVGIG (reference sequence). CDR3 size: 16 residues. V dropped 2 bases and J dropped 1; count of bases not matched to a gene: 10. Written as DNA, the CDR3 is TGTGCCTGGAGTTTATCCCGGGCAGGGGGTAACTATGGCTACACCTTC. Its protein is CAWSLSRAGGNYGYTF.

The chain is built from TRBV28 and TRBJ2-7; 12 nucleotides agree with TRBD1. The trim removed 5 bases at V and 5 bases at J, leaving 7 bases unmatched. The CDR3 covers 15 residues. Germline loops: CDR1 MDHEN, CDR2 SYDVKM. The DNA of the CDR3 is TGTGCCAGCAGTCCCTCCGGGACAGGGGGCAACGAGCAGTACTTC. This gives the protein CASSPSGTGGNEQYF.

The chain uses TRBV7-2 and TRBJ2-5; D gene uncertain. V lost 4 bases and J 2 bases, leaving 5 bases between the germline ends. The CDR3 extends over 12 amino acids. Germline CDR1 and CDR2: SGHTA and FQGNSA. This CDR3 is CASSSQQETQYF. The DNA of the CDR3 is TGTGCCAGCAGCTCCCAACAAGAGACCCAGTACTTC. The full variable domain, with the rest looked up from reference TRBV7-2 and TRBJ2-5, is GAGVSQSPSNKVTEKGKDVELRCDPISGHTALYWYRQSLGQGLEFLIYFQGNSAPDKSGLPSDRFSAERTGGSVSTLTIQRTQQEDSAVYLCASSSQQETQYFGPGTRLLVL.

This CDR3 reads CSVDKNTEAFF. CDR3 nucleotide sequence: TGCAGCGTAGACAAGAACACTGAAGCTTTCTTT. The chain carries TRBV29-1 and TRBJ1-1; D is unresolved. Germline values: CDR1 SQVTM, CDR2 ANQGSEA. The CDR3 is 11 residues long. The ends were cut back, 6 bases at V and 1 base at J, with 6 bases in the middle.

This chain joins TRBV6-1 and TRBJ1-3; D is ambiguous. CDR1 is MNHNS and CDR2 is SASEGT in the germline V gene. Trimming removed 2 bases from V and 1 base from J, with 9 bases in between. The CDR3 length is 15 residues. As DNA, the CDR3 is TGTGCCAGCAGTGAATTGCCAGATTCTGGAAACACCATATATTTT. Protein: CASSELPDSGNTIYF.

V usage is TRBV5-4 and J usage is TRBJ2-4; D might be TRBD2 (6 bases). This CDR3 region has 15 residues. The ends were cut back, 3 bases at V and 1 base at J, with 11 bases in the middle. The germline V gene encodes CDR1 SGHNT and CDR2 YYREEE (reference sequence). The CDR3 sequence is CASSWREGAKNIQYF. In DNA, the CDR3 is TGTGCCAGCAGCTGGAGGGAAGGGGCCAAAAACATTCAGTACTTC.

The V and J genes are TRBV7-2 and TRBJ1-1; D gene ambiguous. This CDR3 contains 14 residues. Trimming stripped 3 bases from V and 5 bases from J, with 13 bases between. CDR1 SGHTA and CDR2 FQGNSA come from the germline V gene. In DNA form, the CDR3 reads TGTGCCAGCAGCTTGGTAGGGTTGGGGACTGAAGCTTTCTTT. It translates to CASSLVGLGTEAFF.

The rearrangement links TRBV4-3 to TRBJ2-1, with D maybe TRBD2 (5 bases). CDR1 LGHNA and CDR2 YSLEER come from the germline V gene. The CDR3 spans 15 residues. V was cut by 0 bases and J by 4 bases, with 10 bases left in between. CDR3 in DNA: TGCGCCAGCAGCCAAGACGGGAACAGATACAATGAGCAGTTCTTC. It translates to CASSQDGNRYNEQFF.

The V call is TRBV7-3, the J call TRBJ2-2, with D unclear. CDR1 and CDR2 from the germline V gene are SGHTA and FQGTGA. Trimming pared 2 bases from V and 4 bases from J, leaving 8 bases between. The CDR3 covers 14 residues. CDR3 sequence reads: CASSLGSTTGELFF. CDR3 bases: TGTGCCAGCAGCTTAGGGTCGACCACCGGGGAGCTGTTTTTT.

A single count supports this clone. This chain uses TRBV5-6 with TRBJ1-5; D remains unclear. Deletions cut 2 bases from V and 7 bases from J, with 7 bases between. Germline CDR1 reads SGHDT; CDR2 reads YYEEEE. CDR3 size: 12 residues. CDR3 in amino acids: CASSFRAQPQHF. The DNA for the CDR3 is TGTGCCAGCAGCTTCCGGGCCCAGCCCCAGCATTTT.

This chain uses TRBV7-9 with TRBJ2-1; D is possibly TRBD1 or TRBD2 (5 bases each). The V end lost 5 bases, the J end lost 0 bases, and 14 bases lay between the germline ends. There are 16 residues in the CDR3. Germline V lookup: CDR1 SEHNR, CDR2 FQNEAQ (reference sequence). The CDR3 loop reads CASSPTGAASYNEQFF. DNA of the CDR3: TGTGCCAGCAGCCCGACCGGGGCAGCCTCCTACAATGAGCAGTTCTTC.

The chain uses TRBV5-1 and TRBJ2-1, with 13 bases matching TRBD2. The CDR3 spans 19 residues. Germline CDR1 reads SGHRS; CDR2 reads YFSETQ. V lost 1 base, J lost 6 bases, and 13 bases stayed unmatched. The CDR3 here is CASSLSPETSGRDRNEQFF. The CDR3 DNA follows: TGCGCCAGCAGCTTGTCCCCGGAAACTAGCGGGAGGGATCGCAATGAGCAGTTCTTC.

The chain is built from TRBV28 and TRBJ1-5; TRBD1 might be the D (5 bases). V lost 6 bases, J lost 7 bases, and 28 bases lay in between. The CDR3 consists of 18 residues. Germline values: CDR1 MDHEN, CDR2 SYDVKM. The CDR3 loop is CASSTLVTGTKAIQPQHF. The CDR3 DNA reads as TGTGCCAGCAGCACACTCGTAACGGGGACGAAGGCTATACAGCCCCAGCATTTT.

The CDR3 coding sequence is TGTGCCAGCATGATACAGGGGGCGCTAGACTATGGCTACACCTTC. Translating gives CASMIQGALDYGYTF. The rearrangement uses TRBV28 and TRBJ1-2; 9 bases line up with TRBD1. Per the germline V gene, CDR1 is MDHEN and CDR2 is SYDVKM. Trimming took 7 bases from V and 3 from J; bases not matched to a gene: 9. CDR3 length: 15 amino acids.

This clone has only a few counts. This sequence joins TRBV9 and TRBJ1-1, with D hard to call. The CDR3 sequence is 13 residues long. Per germline, CDR1 SGDLS and CDR2 YYNGEE. The germline V and J ends were trimmed by 0 bases and 11 bases, with 14 bases remaining between them. This CDR3 is CASSVEVSTAAFF. The CDR3 coding sequence is TGTGCCAGCAGCGTAGAGGTCTCGACTGCGGCTTTCTTT.

This rearrangement joins TRBV19 to TRBJ2-1, with 15 bases that match TRBD2. The CDR3 length is 15 residues. J lost 10 bases, V lost 6 bases, and 7 bases had no gene match. Germline loops: CDR1 LNHDA, CDR2 SQIVND (reference sequence). CDR3 region: CASRGLAGGEYEQFF. The CDR3 DNA follows: TGTGCCAGTAGGGGACTAGCGGGAGGAGAATACGAGCAGTTCTTC.

The chain joins TRBV2 to TRBJ1-5, with TRBD1 matching over 7 bases. With V trimmed by 6 bases and J by 1 base, 6 bases remained unmatched. The length of the CDR3 is 15 residues. Germline lookup yields CDR1 SNHLY and CDR2 FYNNEI. The CDR3 reads CASRGAGGSNQPQHF. For the CDR3, the DNA is TGTGCCAGCAGAGGAGCAGGGGGGAGCAATCAGCCCCAGCATTTT.

This sequence joins TRBV5-5 and TRBJ2-7; D is uncertain. V was trimmed by 1 base and J by 2 bases, leaving 13 bases between them. Germline V gene data show CDR1 as SGHKS and CDR2 as YYEKEE (reference sequence). The length of the CDR3 is 15 residues. The chain's CDR3 is CASSLTGPVTYEQYF. Written as DNA, the CDR3 is TGTGCCAGCAGCTTGACCGGGCCGGTAACCTACGAGCAGTACTTC.

Comments on this clone: The junction departs from germline at one end; a sequencing error may be responsible. CDR3 sequence: CASSHYPTGPSSNEQYF. For the CDR3, the DNA is TGTGCCAGCAGCCACTATCCGACAGGGCCCAGCTCCAACGAGCAGTACTTC. The V gene is TRBV14, the J gene TRBJ2-7; TRBD1 aligns across 7 bases. CDR1 and CDR2 (germline): SGHDN, FVKESK. The CDR3 runs to 17 residues.

This rearrangement joins TRBV2 to TRBJ2-3; 7 bases line up with TRBD1. Trimming took 7 bases from V and 0 from J; bases not matched to a gene: 4. In germline, CDR1 is SNHLY, CDR2 FYNNEI. The CDR3 covers 14 residues. The CDR3 sequence: CASKRTGSTDTQYF. DNA of the CDR3: TGTGCCAGCAAAAGGACAGGTAGCACAGATACGCAGTATTTT.

The chain carries TRBV12-3 or TRBV12-4 and TRBJ1-2; no clear D gene. The CDR3 spans 12 residues. With 3 bases removed from V and 4 bases from J, the gap between germline ends came to 6 bases. Here the CDR3 DNA reads TGTGCCAGCAGTTTTAACAGCTATGGCTACACCTTC. Translated: CASSFNSYGYTF.

V usage is TRBV7-9 and J usage is TRBJ2-7, with a tentative D call TRBD1 (5 bases). The CDR3 length is 11 residues. Trimming left V 5 bases short and J 6 bases short, with 8 bases between. CDR1 is SEHNR and CDR2 is FQNEAQ in the germline V gene (reference sequence). The CDR3: CASSPRVEQYF. The DNA of the CDR3 is TGTGCCAGCAGCCCCAGGGTCGAGCAGTACTTC.

The rearrangement joins TRBV27 to TRBJ2-1; 16 positions match TRBD2. Trimming cost V 5 bases and J 9 bases; bases outside gene matches: 4. Germline V CDR1 and CDR2: MNHEY, SMNVEV (reference sequence). The CDR3 has 15 amino acids. The CDR3 loop reads CASSGGTSGRGEQFF. CDR3 sequence (DNA): TGTGCCAGCAGTGGCGGGACTAGCGGGAGGGGTGAGCAGTTCTTC.

This clone was counted a single time. This chain links TRBV27 with TRBJ2-3, with D perhaps matching TRBD1 or TRBD2 (5 bases each). This CDR3 has 16 amino acids. CDR1 and CDR2 from the germline V gene are MNHEY and SMNVEV (reference sequence). V dropped 4 bases and J dropped 3 bases, with 17 bases sitting between them. The CDR3 DNA sequence: TGTGCCAGCAGTTCTGGGACGGCTCAATTTACAGATACGCAGTATTTT. This encodes CASSSGTAQFTDTQYF.

The chain combines TRBV12-3 or TRBV12-4 with TRBJ2-1; D gene uncertain. Trimming cost V 6 bases and J 9 bases, with 6 bases left between them. The CDR3 length is 10 residues. The DNA of the CDR3 is TGTGCCAGCAGCCAGAGTGAGCAGTTCTTC. Its protein product is CASSQSEQFF.

The chain carries TRBV5-4 and TRBJ1-5; D is possibly TRBD1 (5 bases). The germline V gene has CDR1 SGHNT and CDR2 YYREEE (reference sequence). Deletions cut 4 bases from V and 2 bases from J, with 10 bases between. CDR3 size: 14 residues. CDR3 nucleotide sequence: TGTGCCAGCAGCAGGGACGTGGGCAATCAGCCCCAGCATTTT. Residues: CASSRDVGNQPQHF. The full variable domain, with the rest looked up from reference TRBV5-4 and TRBJ1-5, is ETGVTQSPTHLIKTRGQQVTLRCSSQSGHNTVSWYQQALGQGPQFIFQYYREEENGRGNFPPRFSGLQFPNYSSELNVNALELDDSALYLCASSRDVGNQPQHFGDGTRLSIL.

This chain joins TRBV11-3 and TRBJ2-5; 10 positions match TRBD1. The J segment lost 5 bases and the V segment lost 5 bases, leaving 5 bases of the junction unmatched. CDR1 and CDR2 from the germline V gene are SGHNT and YENEEA. The CDR3 contains 14 residues. The CDR3 loop is CASSPGQGWETQYF. Written as DNA, the CDR3 is TGTGCCAGCAGCCCGGGACAGGGGTGGGAGACCCAGTACTTC.